This entry features one T cell receptor beta chain sequence. Antigen unknown. This sample was included in a study of shared clonotypes between healthy human individuals. The overall study: Donors consisted of two women and a few men between 18 and 49. General observations from the study: The study found lower generation probabilities in non-shared clonotypes than in those shared by all four donors.

The CDR3 consists of 14 residues. The protocol was immunoSEQ multiplex PCR, while the TCRdb copy is restricted to in-frame clones and leaves out a portion. The sample shows 2 million to 2.5 million clones, 90% to 95% of them seen only once. The V gene is TRBV21-1, the J gene TRBJ1-5; the table's D call, TRBD1, has no DNA check behind it. TRBV21-1 counts as a pseudogene. Sequencing used naive CD4+ T cells from PBMCs. Described subset: CD45RA+ positively selected. The origin of this receptor is a man aged 18 to 30 in good health. Some clones in this sample may be carry-over from other donors' samples. The CDR3 here is CASSHRGQGQPQHF. The CDR3 bases are TGTGCCAGCAGCCACAGGGGGCAGGGTCAGCCCCAGCATTTT.